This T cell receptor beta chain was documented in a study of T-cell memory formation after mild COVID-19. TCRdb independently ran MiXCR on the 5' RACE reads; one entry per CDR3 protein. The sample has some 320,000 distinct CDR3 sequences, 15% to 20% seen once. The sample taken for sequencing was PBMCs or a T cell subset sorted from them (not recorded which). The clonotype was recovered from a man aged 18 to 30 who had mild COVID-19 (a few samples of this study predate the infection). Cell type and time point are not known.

CDR3 coding DNA: TGTGCCAGCAGCCCGGACCCGCCCCAGTCCCAGTACTTC. Amino acids: CASSPDPPQSQYF. The V and J genes are TRBV5-5 and TRBJ2-5; no clear D. CDR3 length equals 13 residues. Germline V gives CDR1 SGHKS, CDR2 YYEKEE (reference sequence). The V gene lost 4 bases and the J gene lost 9 bases, with 16 bases spanning the gap.